This entry features one TCR beta chain sequence. Its specificity is not known. Reliance was placed on clinical symptoms, serum thyroxine, TRAb, thyroid ultrasound and orbital computed tomography for diagnosis. The CDR3 has 18 residues. Between the trimmed V and J ends, which lost 0 bases and 1 base, there was a span of 18 bases. Looked up from germline, CDR1 is SGHDN and CDR2 is FVKESK. As the template, RNA transcripts were used to amplify TCR beta CDR3 regions. First-round RT-PCR with HTBI primers preceded a second-round multiplex PCR. TCRdb independently ran MiXCR on the multiplex PCR reads; one entry per CDR3 protein. The sample consists of about 500,000 distinct CDR3 sequences, under 40% of them appearing once. The data belong to a study of Graves' ophthalmopathy and Graves' hyperthyroidism. Findings and caveats of the study: This model predicted ophthalmopathy progression (sensitivity around 70%, specificity around 72%). Most expanded thyroid clonotypes above 0.001 frequency also appeared in blood.

The source is an adult man with Graves' hyperthyroidism. The material sequenced was peripheral blood or thyroid tissue (not recorded which). V gene TRBV14 combines with J gene TRBJ1-1; D perhaps matches TRBD1 (5 bases). The CDR3: CASSQDRRGGHWNTEAFF. Here the CDR3 DNA reads TGTGCCAGCAGCCAAGATAGGAGGGGCGGACATTGGAACACTGAAGCTTTCTTT.